This T cell receptor beta chain was sequenced in a study of blood T cell repertoires in COVID-19. Looking at the study overall: Donors in the United States, Italy and Spain gave samples during acute or convalescent COVID-19. PBMCs, B-cell-depleted T cells, or T cells were the source of the cDNA or gDNA that made up the material.

Authors' methods: Cell counts per sample came from amplifying reference gene primers. TCRdb's copy holds only in-frame clones and misses some; the assay was immunoSEQ multiplex PCR. Clone size and the V and J calls come from that table; the DNA yielded D and trimming. The sample shows about 370,000 clones, around 87% of them seen only once. The germline CDR1 and CDR2 sequences are MNHEY and SVGEGT. With 2 bases clipped from V and 4 bases from J, the junction kept 8 bases outside the gene matches. The length of the CDR3 is 16 residues. This clone was observed a handful of times. The rearrangement joins TRBV6-2 or TRBV6-3 to TRBJ1-1; 9 bases map to TRBD1. The sample taken for sequencing was peripheral blood. The receptor was isolated from a man younger than 35 with active or convalescent COVID-19. CDR3 protein: CASSYVRGQGITEAFF. CDR3 nucleotide sequence: TGTGCCAGCAGTTACGTAAGAGGACAGGGGATCACTGAAGCTTTCTTT.